These T cell receptor beta chains were read from a single sample in a study of blood T cell repertoires in COVID-19. Clones were sequenced by immunoSEQ multiplex PCR, and TCRdb holds only the in-frame ones, with some missing. The table lists approximately 210,000 clones, just over 85% of them singletons, with over 2% in the top ten. Sequencing was done on a sample of peripheral blood. These TCRs come from a man aged 25-40 years who had recovered from COVID-19. Each CDR3 is given with its conserved first and last residue. The order of the fields is J gene, V gene, clone size, D gene, CDR3 DNA, CDR3 protein. The D gene is left open where the match is weak. A row's size may be missing; if present it is once, few, many or a size class.

J gene: TRBJ1-2
V gene: TRBV27
clone size: .
D gene: .
CDR3 DNA: TGTGCCAGCAGTCAAGGCGGGGACCCTTATCATGGCTACACCTTC
CDR3 protein: CASSQGGDPYHGYTF

J gene: TRBJ1-4
V gene: TRBV21-1
clone size: .
D gene: .
CDR3 DNA: TGTGCCTTGGGGGGGCGAGATGACCTTACTGCAACTAATGAAAAACTGTTTTTT
CDR3 protein: CALGGRDDLTATNEKLFF

J gene: TRBJ2-3
V gene: TRBV18
clone size: .
D gene: .
CDR3 DNA: TGTGCCAGCTCACCCCCTTACGAGTCAGATACGCAGTATTTT
CDR3 protein: CASSPPYESDTQYF

J gene: TRBJ2-3
V gene: TRBV5-1
clone size: few
D gene: TRBD1
CDR3 DNA: TGCGCCAGCAGTTATGACGGACAGGCCCACACAGATACGCAGTATTTT
CDR3 protein: CASSYDGQAHTDTQYF

J gene: TRBJ2-7
V gene: TRBV19
clone size: .
D gene: TRBD1
CDR3 DNA: TGTGCCAGTAGAGGCCGACAGGGGACCTACGAGCAGTACTTC
CDR3 protein: CASRGRQGTYEQYF

J gene: TRBJ1-4
V gene: TRBV4-1
clone size: .
D gene: .
CDR3 DNA: TGCGCCAGCAGACGAGGGAATAATGAAAAACTGTTTTTT
CDR3 protein: CASRRGNNEKLFF

J gene: TRBJ2-7
V gene: TRBV7-2
clone size: .
D gene: .
CDR3 DNA: TGTGCCAGCAGCTTAGCTCCCGGGTCCTACGAGCAGTACTTC
CDR3 protein: CASSLAPGSYEQYF

J gene: TRBJ1-5
V gene: TRBV18
clone size: .
D gene: .
CDR3 DNA: TGTGCCAGCTCACCTCTATCGAAAGATAGCAATCAGCCCCAGCATTTT
CDR3 protein: CASSPLSKDSNQPQHF

J gene: TRBJ1-4
V gene: TRBV6-1
clone size: .
D gene: .
CDR3 DNA: TGTGCCAGCAGTGAAGCGCGGATTCCCCAAAAACTGTTTTTT
CDR3 protein: CASSEARIPQKLFF

J gene: TRBJ1-6
V gene: TRBV21-1
clone size: once
D gene: .
CDR3 DNA: TGTGCCAGCAGCAAAGTAGGAAAGACCTTAGCCTCCTATAATTCACCCCTCCACTTT
CDR3 protein: CASSKVGKTLASYNSPLHF

J gene: TRBJ2-7
V gene: TRBV29-1
clone size: .
D gene: TRBD1
CDR3 DNA: TGCAGCGTTGACTGGACAGGGGCCTACGAGCAGTACTTC
CDR3 protein: CSVDWTGAYEQYF

J gene: TRBJ1-1
V gene: TRBV3-1/TRBV3-2
clone size: .
D gene: .
CDR3 DNA: TGTGCCAGCAGCCAGTATCAGGCGAACACTGAAGCTTTCTTT
CDR3 protein: CASSQYQANTEAFF

J gene: TRBJ2-3
V gene: TRBV5-1
clone size: .
D gene: .
CDR3 DNA: TGCGCCAGCAGCTGGGCTTCCAAACGCACAGATACGCAGTATTTT
CDR3 protein: CASSWASKRTDTQYF

J gene: TRBJ2-3
V gene: TRBV6-5
clone size: .
D gene: TRBD2
CDR3 DNA: TGTGCCAGCAGACGGGGGGGCGGCACAGATACGCAGTATTTT
CDR3 protein: CASRRGGGTDTQYF

J gene: TRBJ2-3
V gene: TRBV5-4
clone size: .
D gene: TRBD1
CDR3 DNA: TGTGCCAGCAGTGAGACAGGGCGGGCAGATACGCAGTATTTT
CDR3 protein: CASSETGRADTQYF

J gene: TRBJ2-3
V gene: TRBV6-1
clone size: few
D gene: .
CDR3 DNA: TGTGCCAGCAGTGAAACTCTTGAGAGCACAGATACGCAGTATTTT
CDR3 protein: CASSETLESTDTQYF

J gene: TRBJ2-7
V gene: TRBV19
clone size: .
D gene: TRBD2
CDR3 DNA: TGTGCCAGTAGTATGGCGGAAAAGCGGGGGCAGTACTTC
CDR3 protein: CASSMAEKRGQYF

J gene: TRBJ2-5
V gene: TRBV7-9
clone size: .
D gene: .
CDR3 DNA: TGTGCCAGCAGCTCCCGGACTGGAGAGACCCAGTACTTC
CDR3 protein: CASSSRTGETQYF

J gene: TRBJ2-3
V gene: TRBV29-1
clone size: .
D gene: TRBD2
CDR3 DNA: TGCAGCGTTCTACCTAGCGGGGGGGCAGATACGCAGTATTTT
CDR3 protein: CSVLPSGGADTQYF

J gene: TRBJ2-3
V gene: TRBV5-1
clone size: .
D gene: TRBD1
CDR3 DNA: TGCGCCAGCAGCTTGGGCCGACAGGGTATCCCGCTAGGTCCCACAGATACGCAGTATTTT
CDR3 protein: CASSLGRQGIPLGPTDTQYF

J gene: TRBJ2-3
V gene: TRBV27
clone size: .
D gene: TRBD2
CDR3 DNA: TGTGCCAGCAAACCCTTGAGCGGGGCTAGCGGGGACTCTGATACGCAGTATTTT
CDR3 protein: CASKPLSGASGDSDTQYF

J gene: TRBJ2-1
V gene: TRBV28
clone size: once
D gene: .
CDR3 DNA: TGTGCCAGCAGTTTTGGGGGGATGGGTGAGCAGTTCTTC
CDR3 protein: CASSFGGMGEQFF

J gene: TRBJ2-2
V gene: TRBV7-6
clone size: .
D gene: TRBD2
CDR3 DNA: TGTGCCAGCAGCTTAGAGGGAACTAGCGGTTACAACACCGGGGAGCTGTTTTTT
CDR3 protein: CASSLEGTSGYNTGELFF

J gene: TRBJ2-7
V gene: TRBV27
clone size: .
D gene: TRBD1
CDR3 DNA: TGTGCCAGCAGTTTGACAGGGGCGTATCGGGAGCAGTACTTC
CDR3 protein: CASSLTGAYREQYF

J gene: TRBJ2-7
V gene: TRBV3-1/TRBV3-2
clone size: .
D gene: TRBD1
CDR3 DNA: TGTGCCAGCAGCCAGTCCCCTTTCCTAAGGGGGCGTAAAAACGAGCAGTACTTC
CDR3 protein: CASSQSPFLRGRKNEQYF

J gene: TRBJ1-5
V gene: TRBV20-1
clone size: .
D gene: .
CDR3 DNA: TGCAGTGCTAGTCAGGGTCGCAATCAGCCCCAGCATTTT
CDR3 protein: CSASQGRNQPQHF